These 24 T cell receptor beta chains originate from one sample sequenced in a study of CD8 T cells in ankylosing spondylitis. Study observations and caveats: Seemingly characteristic of ankylosing spondylitis blood was a TCR beta motif consisting of about 8 highly homologous variants.

These receptors have no identified antigens. TCRdb reprocessed the 5' RACE reads with MiXCR, giving one entry per CDR3 protein. The table lists hundreds of thousands of distinct CDR3 sequences, over 9.5% of them singletons. Sequencing used blood, either unsorted or a sorted T cell fraction (not recorded which). Receptors originate from a male donor with ankylosing spondylitis.

This clonotype was observed a handful of times. The rearrangement uses TRBV3-1 and TRBJ1-5, with TRBD1 as a possible D gene (5 bases). Trimming took off 3 bases at V and 6 bases at J, with 15 bases between the two ends. The germline V gene has CDR1 LGHDT and CDR2 YNNKEL (reference sequence). The CDR3 extends over 15 amino acids. This CDR3 is CASSQGLTPGQPQHF. CDR3 nucleotide sequence: TGTGCCAGCAGCCAGGGACTTACTCCCGGTCAGCCCCAGCATTTT.

A few counts support this clonotype. In DNA form, the CDR3 reads TGTGCCAGCAGCTCCCTGGGCGGAGAGAAAACCTTC. Translating gives CASSSLGGEKTF. The J gene is TRBJ1-2, the V gene TRBV7-2; D call uncertain. The CDR3 spans 12 residues. CDR1 SGHTA and CDR2 FQGNSA come from the germline V gene. The V end was cut by 4 bases, the J end by 14 bases, with 17 bases between.

This clonotype came up many times. V usage is TRBV12-3 or TRBV12-4 and J usage is TRBJ1-5; D is undetermined. V was clipped by 2 bases and J by 5 bases, with 13 bases between them. The CDR3 runs 15 residues. In DNA, the CDR3 is TGTGCCAGCAGTTTATCGGGCGGCGGGGATCAGCCCCAGCATTTT. This encodes CASSLSGGGDQPQHF.

This chain links TRBV20-1 with TRBJ2-7; D is ambiguous. The CDR3 covers 15 residues. Germline V CDR1 and CDR2: DFQATT, SNEGSKA (reference sequence). V was clipped by 4 bases and J by 2 bases, with 18 bases between them. The CDR3 loop reads CSAKGSPGDPYEQYF. CDR3 DNA sequence: TGCAGTGCTAAAGGAAGTCCTGGTGATCCCTACGAGCAGTACTTC.

This clonotype was seen ten or more times. The chain combines TRBV4-1 with TRBJ2-2; D may be TRBD2 (6 bases). The V end was cut by 4 bases, the J end by 4 bases, with 10 bases between. This CDR3 is built from 14 residues. Germline CDR1 reads MGHRA; CDR2 reads YSYEKL. CDR3 residues: CASSPLEGTGELFF. In DNA, the CDR3 is TGCGCCAGCAGCCCCCTGGAGGGCACCGGGGAGCTGTTTTTT.

This clonotype was detected ten times or more. The genes are TRBV3-1 and TRBJ2-7; D may be TRBD1 (6 bases). CDR1 and CDR2 from the germline V gene are LGHDT and YNNKEL (reference sequence). The V end lost 3 bases, the J end lost 4 bases, and 7 bases lay between the germline ends. The CDR3 sequence is 12 residues long. The CDR3 DNA reads as TGTGCCAGCAGCCACAGGGGTTACGAGCAGTACTTC. This encodes CASSHRGYEQYF.

The chain has TRBV20-1 and TRBJ1-6; D may be TRBD1 (5 bases). Looked up from germline, CDR1 is DFQATT and CDR2 is SNEGSKA (reference sequence). The V and J ends lost 0 bases and 0 bases respectively, with 12 bases between them. The CDR3 is 17 amino acids. Written as DNA, the CDR3 is TGCAGTGCTAGAGACCGGACACAGAGCTCCTATAATTCACCCCTCCACTTT. This encodes CSARDRTQSSYNSPLHF.

The CDR3 DNA follows: TGTGCCAGCAGCCAAGGGGTTTGGGACAACTCCTACGAGCAGTACTTC. It encodes CASSQGVWDNSYEQYF. This chain uses TRBV4-2 with TRBJ2-7, with a weak D call TRBD1 (6 bases). This CDR3 is built from 16 residues. The V end lost 1 base, the J end lost 0 bases, and 13 bases lay between the germline ends. Germline V gene lookup returns CDR1 LGHNA and CDR2 YNFKEQ.

The chain recombines TRBV7-2 with TRBJ2-5, with a weak D call TRBD2 (5 bases). The V and J ends lost 5 bases and 5 bases respectively, with 15 bases between them. Germline assignment: CDR1 SGHTA and CDR2 FQGNSA. The CDR3 has 14 amino acids. For the CDR3, the DNA is TGTGCCAGCAGCCAAAGGTCTAGAGGGGAGACCCAGTACTTC. As protein: CASSQRSRGETQYF.

This clonotype was observed many times. The chain joins TRBV12-3 or TRBV12-4 to TRBJ2-2; D perhaps matches TRBD1 (5 bases). Trimming removed 11 bases from V and 5 bases from J, with 15 bases in between. This CDR3 is built from 13 residues. The CDR3 coding sequence is TGTGCCGGATCGACAGAAGCTACCGGGGAGCTGTTTTTT. It encodes CAGSTEATGELFF.

This chain links TRBV7-2 with TRBJ2-5, with TRBD2 matching over 11 bases. J was trimmed by 3 bases and V by 8 bases; bases with no gene match: 5. CDR1 is SGHTA, CDR2 FQGNSA, per germline. The CDR3 consists of 14 residues. CDR3 residues: CASGGTSGKETQYF. CDR3 in DNA: TGTGCCAGCGGAGGGACTAGCGGAAAAGAGACCCAGTACTTC.

The chain couples TRBV4-2 to TRBJ2-1; 7 bases match TRBD2. Germline lookup yields CDR1 LGHNA and CDR2 YNFKEQ. Germline trimming cut 1 base from V and 1 base from J; bases unmatched to any gene: 7. This CDR3 has 17 amino acids. The CDR3 DNA is TGTGCCAGCAGCCAAGGTCCTCTAGCGGTATCCTACAATGAGCAGTTCTTC. Amino acids: CASSQGPLAVSYNEQFF.

This clonotype occurred a few times. V and J are TRBV6-1 and TRBJ2-3; TRBD2 aligns across 10 bases. J gave up 1 base and V 10 bases, and 8 bases lay outside the gene matches. Germline CDR1 and CDR2: MNHNS and SASEGT. This CDR3 spans 15 amino acids. The CDR3 is CATSLGTSGTDTQYF. The CDR3 coding sequence is TGTGCCACCTCCCTCGGGACTAGCGGCACAGATACGCAGTATTTT.

This clonotype was counted ten times or more. The rearrangement links TRBV7-9 to TRBJ2-1; D gene ambiguous. The CDR3 consists of 14 residues. Trimming took 5 bases from V and 4 from J, leaving 12 bases between them. Germline-derived CDR1 and CDR2 are SEHNR and FQNEAQ (reference sequence). The CDR3 DNA reads TGTGCCAGCAGCAAAGGACCGGATTACAATGAGCAGTTCTTC. As protein: CASSKGPDYNEQFF.

The chain links TRBV20-1 to TRBJ1-3; the D is unclear. Trimming stripped 0 bases from V and 0 bases from J, with 9 bases between. The CDR3 spans 15 residues. In germline, CDR1 is DFQATT, CDR2 SNEGSKA (reference sequence). The CDR3 spells CSARDTKSSGNTIYF. The CDR3, as DNA: TGCAGTGCTAGAGATACGAAGAGCTCTGGAAACACCATATATTTT.

In this sample, this clonotype turned up many times. This chain uses TRBV24-1 with TRBJ2-1; D gene uncertain. The ends were cut back, 3 bases at V and 4 bases at J, with 9 bases in the middle. Germline V gene lookup returns CDR1 KGHDR and CDR2 SFDVKD. This CDR3 spans 14 amino acids. The CDR3 coding sequence is TGTGCCACCAGTGATGCCCCAGGATACAATGAGCAGTTCTTC. Amino acid sequence: CATSDAPGYNEQFF.

This clonotype was counted a few times. The V and J genes are TRBV20-1 and TRBJ1-1; weak D call: TRBD1 (5 bases). CDR1 is DFQATT, CDR2 SNEGSKA, per germline (reference sequence). V was cut by 3 bases and J by 0 bases, with 17 bases left in between. The CDR3 length is 16 residues. CDR3 protein: CSARAYLGPMNTEAFF. The CDR3 DNA is TGCAGTGCTAGGGCCTACCTGGGACCTATGAACACTGAAGCTTTCTTT.

This clonotype was seen a few times. As DNA, the CDR3 is TGTGCCATCAGTGAGTCGCCTGGCGGGGGGGCGGATGAGCAGTTCTTC. Translation gives CAISESPGGGADEQFF. The chain uses TRBV10-3 and TRBJ2-1; TRBD2 matches 9 bases. Germline V gives CDR1 ENHRY, CDR2 SYGVKD. This CDR3 contains 16 residues. V lost 0 bases, J lost 8 bases, and 8 bases stayed unmatched.

V and J are TRBV20-1 and TRBJ2-7; 9 bases align to TRBD2. Losses at the gene ends were 7 bases for V and 5 bases for J; bases not matched to a gene: 9. In germline, CDR1 is DFQATT, CDR2 SNEGSKA (reference sequence). The CDR3 runs to 13 residues. CDR3 protein: CSVKGGRDHEQYV. CDR3 bases: TGCAGTGTTAAGGGCGGGAGGGACCACGAGCAGTACGTC.

This clonotype was recorded a few times. The genes are TRBV6-1 and TRBJ2-1; D is perhaps TRBD2 (6 bases). Trimming cost V 5 bases and J 0 bases, with 14 bases left between them. The germline gives CDR1 MNHNS, CDR2 SASEGT. This CDR3 has 16 residues. The CDR3 nucleotides read TGTGCCAGCAGTAGGGGACTCCTGAGCTCCTACAATGAGCAGTTCTTC. Encoded protein: CASSRGLLSSYNEQFF.

This clonotype has a handful of counts. This chain joins TRBV7-9 and TRBJ2-7, with D perhaps TRBD1 (6 bases). Deletions cut 4 bases from V and 6 bases from J, with 13 bases between. In germline, CDR1 is SEHNR, CDR2 FQNEAQ (reference sequence). The CDR3 consists of 13 residues. The CDR3 DNA is TGTGCCAGCAGCTCAACAGGGACCTCCGAGCAGTACTTC. Encoded protein: CASSSTGTSEQYF.

This clonotype has a handful of counts. This chain joins TRBV20-1 and TRBJ2-2, with 7 nucleotides matching TRBD2. The CDR3 length is 15 residues. Germline V gene sequence: CDR1 DFQATT, CDR2 SNEGSKA (reference sequence). Germline trimming cut 4 bases from V and 2 bases from J; bases unmatched to any gene: 7. CDR3 nucleotide sequence: TGCAGTGCTACCAGCGGGATTTTAAACACCGGGGAGCTGTTTTTT. It specifies CSATSGILNTGELFF.

V is TRBV10-3 and J is TRBJ2-7; D is undetermined. The CDR3 contains 12 residues. The V end was cut by 2 bases, the J end by 6 bases, with 8 bases between. Per germline, CDR1 ENHRY and CDR2 SYGVKD. CDR3 bases: TGTGCCATCAGTGAGAGGCTTGGCGAGCAGTACGTC. Amino acids: CAISERLGEQYV.

The chain links TRBV11-2 to TRBJ1-6, with 9 bases fitting TRBD1. The germline CDR1 and CDR2 sequences are SGHAT and FQNNGV. V dropped 6 bases and J dropped 9; count of bases not matched to a gene: 9. There are 15 residues in the CDR3. The CDR3: CASRRPGTGSSPLHF. The CDR3 DNA follows: TGTGCCAGCAGGAGGCCCGGGACAGGGAGTTCACCCCTCCACTTT.